Here is one T cell receptor beta chain with its context. This clonotype was detected ten times or more. Its antigen remains unidentified. The sample holds no much larger clone one base away, and base qualities are not on file. These data originate in a study (dated by TCRdb to 2012 to 2015). Sequencing instrument: Illumina Genome Analyzer IIx. TCRdb applied fastp at Q25 and MiXCR to the public reads, then kept only in-frame beta chains. When rows share a CDR3 protein, they turn into one entry using the most common DNA and genes. Here the sample has about 16,000 distinct CDR3 sequences; approximately 30% occur a single time. The leading ten clones occupy around 15% of the sample. From a lookup of the germline V gene, CDR1 and CDR2 are LGHNA and YNFKEQ. V is pared back by 0 bases and J by 5 bases, with 7 bases lying between the germline termini. Including the terminal cysteine and phenylalanine, the CDR3 comprises 13 residues. The retained sequence is limited to the CDR3, 39 bases, with the frame set at the first base.

The receptor comes from a human donor. Sample: blood. This chain joins TRBV4-2 to TRBJ1-1; the D gene identity is not certain. For the CDR3, the sequence is CASSQELKTEAFF. DNA sequence: TGTGCCAGCAGCCAAGAGTTAAAGACTGAAGCTTTCTTT.